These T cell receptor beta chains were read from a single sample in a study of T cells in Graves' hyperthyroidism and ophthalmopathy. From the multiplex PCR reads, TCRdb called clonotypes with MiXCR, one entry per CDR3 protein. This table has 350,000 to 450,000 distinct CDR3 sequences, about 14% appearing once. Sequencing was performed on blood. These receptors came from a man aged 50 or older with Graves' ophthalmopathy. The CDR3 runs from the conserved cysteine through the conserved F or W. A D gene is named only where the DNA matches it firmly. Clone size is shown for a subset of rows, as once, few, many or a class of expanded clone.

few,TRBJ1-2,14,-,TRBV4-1,TGCGCCAGCAGCCAGACGGGGTCGCGGGGTGTCTACACCTTC,CASSQTGSRGVYTF
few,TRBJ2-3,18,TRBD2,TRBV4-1,TGCGCCAGCAGCCAAGAAAAGACCCCGGGACTAGCCACAGATACGCAGTATTTT,CASSQEKTPGLATDTQYF
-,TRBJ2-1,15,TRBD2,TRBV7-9,TGTGCCAGCAGCTTGAGACTAGCGGGGGGCAATGAGCAGTTCTTC,CASSLRLAGGNEQFF
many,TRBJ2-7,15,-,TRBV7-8,TGTGCCAGCAGCTTAGATGGCAGGGGTAGAGGCGAGCAGTACTTC,CASSLDGRGRGEQYF
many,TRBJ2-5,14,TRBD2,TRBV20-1,TGCAGTGCCTTCAAAGCGGGAGGGCCCGAGACCCAGTACTTC,CSAFKAGGPETQYF
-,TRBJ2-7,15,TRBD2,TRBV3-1,TGTGCCAGCAGCCAAACTAGCGGGAGTTCTAATGAGCAGTACTTC,CASSQTSGSSNEQYF
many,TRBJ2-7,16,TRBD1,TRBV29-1,TGCAGCGTTGAAGATCGAAGCAGGGGGCAGTCCTACGAGCAGTACTTC,CSVEDRSRGQSYEQYF
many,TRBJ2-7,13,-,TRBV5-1,TGCGCCAGCAGCTTGGTTCCGGGTAACGAGCAGTACTTC,CASSLVPGNEQYF
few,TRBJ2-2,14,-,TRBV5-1,TGCGCCAGCAGCTTAGGACACACCACCGGGGAGCTGTTTTTT,CASSLGHTTGELFF
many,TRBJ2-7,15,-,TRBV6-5,TGTGCCAGCAGTTACTCGACCAGGGGAAACTACGAGCAGTACTTC,CASSYSTRGNYEQYF
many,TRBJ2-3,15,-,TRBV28,TGTGCCAGCAGCCAACCGGGAGAGTCAACAGATACGCAGTATTTT,CASSQPGESTDTQYF
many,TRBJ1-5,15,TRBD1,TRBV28,TGTGCCAGCACTCGAGGGGGACAGGGGAATCAGCCCCAGCATTTT,CASTRGGQGNQPQHF
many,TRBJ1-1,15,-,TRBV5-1,TGCGCCAGCAGCTTGGAAAGGACATTGAACACTGAAGCTTTCTTT,CASSLERTLNTEAFF
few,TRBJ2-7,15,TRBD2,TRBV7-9,TGTGCCAGCAGCTTAGCACTAGCGGGAGCCTCCGAGCAGTACTTC,CASSLALAGASEQYF
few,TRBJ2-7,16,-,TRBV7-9,TGTGCCAGCAGCCCGCAGGGGGCGGGGGGCACTGGGGAGCAGTACTTC,CASSPQGAGGTGEQYF
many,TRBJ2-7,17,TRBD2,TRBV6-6,TGTGCCAGCAGTTACGGGCTAGCGGGAGGAAGCTCCTACGAGCAGTACTTC,CASSYGLAGGSSYEQYF
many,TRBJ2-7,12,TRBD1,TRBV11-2,TGTGCCAGCAGGGGACAGGATTACGAGCAGTACTTC,CASRGQDYEQYF
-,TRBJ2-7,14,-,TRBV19,TGTGCCAGTAGTGGTCCGGGACGTATGATCGAGCAGTACTTC,CASSGPGRMIEQYF
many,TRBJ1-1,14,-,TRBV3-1,TGTGCCAGCAGCCGTAGCCTGGTGGGAACTGAAGCTTTCTTT,CASSRSLVGTEAFF
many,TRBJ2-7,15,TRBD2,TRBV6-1,TGTGCCAGCAGTTCAGGGACTAGCGGGATGGTCGAGCAGTACTTC,CASSSGTSGMVEQYF
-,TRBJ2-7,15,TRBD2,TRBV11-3,TGTGCCAGCAGCCCCTTTAGCGGGAGAGCGTACGAGCAGTACTTC,CASSPFSGRAYEQYF
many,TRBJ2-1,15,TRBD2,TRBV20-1,TGCAGTGCAGCATGGCGGGAGGGCCCGGGGAATGAGCAGTTCTTC,CSAAWREGPGNEQFF
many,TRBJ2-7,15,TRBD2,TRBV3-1,TGTGCCAGCAGCTTTTTAGCGGGAGGGCTTAGCGAGCAGTACTTC,CASSFLAGGLSEQYF
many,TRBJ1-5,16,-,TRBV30,TGTGCCTGGAGTGTAAATTTGGTGACCTCCCGTTACGCCCAGCATTTT,CAWSVNLVTSRYAQHF
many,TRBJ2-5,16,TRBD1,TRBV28,TGTGCCAGCAGCACGACACCGGGACAGGGGACGGAGACCCAGTACTTC,CASSTTPGQGTETQYF
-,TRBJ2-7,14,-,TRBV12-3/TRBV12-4,TGTGCCAGCAGTTTCCGCCGGTCGACCGGCGAGCAGTACTTC,CASSFRRSTGEQYF
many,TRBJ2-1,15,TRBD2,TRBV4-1,TGCGCCAGCAGCCTACAAAGCGGGAAACACAATGAGCAGTTCTTC,CASSLQSGKHNEQFF
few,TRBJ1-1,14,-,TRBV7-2,TGTGCCAGCAGCTTTTCTCCTATGAACACTGAAGCTTTCTTT,CASSFSPMNTEAFF
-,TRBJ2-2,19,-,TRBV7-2,TGTGCCAGCAGCCTGAGAGCGGACTTTTCCTCTGCGAACACCGGGGAGCTGTTTTTT,CASSLRADFSSANTGELFF
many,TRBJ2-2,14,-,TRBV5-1,TGCGCCAGTACAGGACGGAGCAACACCGGGGAGCTGTTTTTT,CASTGRSNTGELFF
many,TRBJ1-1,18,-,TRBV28,TGTGCCAGCAGTTTCCCGTCCCAGGATGGGGCTTCGAACACTGAAGCTTTCTTT,CASSFPSQDGASNTEAFF
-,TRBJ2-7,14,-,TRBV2,TGTGCCAGCAGGTCGGCGGTGAGCTCCTACGAGCAGTACTTC,CASRSAVSSYEQYF
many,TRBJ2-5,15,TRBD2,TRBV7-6,TGTGCCAGCACCGGGACGGGAGGTTACCAAGAGACCCAGTACTTC,CASTGTGGYQETQYF
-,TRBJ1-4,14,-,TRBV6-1,TGTGCCAGCAGGAGGGACACCGCTAATGAAAAACTGTTTTTT,CASRRDTANEKLFF
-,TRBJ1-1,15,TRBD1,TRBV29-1,TGCAGCGTTCAGGGGGTTGACCTTTATTCGGGTGAAGCTTTCTTT,CSVQGVDLYSGEAFF
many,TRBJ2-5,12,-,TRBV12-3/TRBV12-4,TGTGCCAGCGGCCCTTCGACGTTGGCCCAGTACTTC,CASGPSTLAQYF
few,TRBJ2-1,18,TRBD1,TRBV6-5,TGTGCCAGCAGTTACTCCGGGGTTGGGACAGGGAATCACAATGAGCAGTTCTTC,CASSYSGVGTGNHNEQFF
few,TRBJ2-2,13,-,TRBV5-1,TGCGCCAGCAGCCTACAATTAGCCGGGGAGCTGTTTTTT,CASSLQLAGELFF
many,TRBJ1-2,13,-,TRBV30,TGTGCCTGGACCCAGGGTGGTAACTATGGCTACACCTTC,CAWTQGGNYGYTF
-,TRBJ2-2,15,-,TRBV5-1,TGCGCCAGCAGCAAGTCAGGAGCGAACACCGGGGAGCTGTTTTTT,CASSKSGANTGELFF